This is a list of T cell receptor beta chains from one sample in a study of T-cell reconstitution after alpha-beta-depleted transplantation in children. TCRdb itself ran the PCR reads through MiXCR, one entry per CDR3 protein. The data contain about 900,000 distinct CDR3 sequences, less than 30% of them singletons. Sequenced material: PBMCs, mostly from graft donor cells, taken 360 days after TCRalphabeta/CD19-depleted stem cell transplant. The origin of the receptors is a boy under three years old who had a stem cell transplant for SCID, so the T cells may come from the graft donor. Both conserved end residues are part of each CDR3. The D gene is left open where the match is weak. Clone size is shown for a subset of rows, as once, few, many or a class of expanded clone.

V	J	D	size	CDR3	DNA
TRBV4-2	TRBJ2-1	TRBD2	few	CASSQDDGGAGEQFF	TGTGCCAGCAGCCAAGATGACGGGGGGGCGGGTGAGCAGTTCTTC
TRBV4-1	TRBJ2-4	NA	NA	CASSQDRTGAKVVENIQYF	TGCGCCAGCAGCCAAGATCGTACGGGGGCTAAGGTTGTGGAAAACATTCAGTACTTC
TRBV29-1	TRBJ2-5	TRBD1	once	CSVPGQGYQETQYF	TGCAGCGTCCCGGGACAGGGGTATCAGGAGACCCAGTACTTC
TRBV27	TRBJ2-7	NA	few	CASGTTGTYEQYF	TGTGCCAGCGGGACAACAGGGACCTACGAGCAGTACTTC
TRBV19	TRBJ2-7	NA	few	CASSISQGSYEQYF	TGTGCCAGTAGTATCTCCCAGGGCTCCTACGAGCAGTACTTC
TRBV28	TRBJ2-7	NA	few	CASSLRVYGYEQYF	TGTGCCAGCAGTTTGAGGGTGTACGGCTACGAGCAGTACTTC
TRBV20-1	TRBJ2-2	TRBD1	NA	CRIQGKDGELFF	TGCAGGATACAGGGGAAGGACGGGGAGCTGTTTTTT
TRBV20-1	TRBJ2-2	TRBD2	NA	CSVLRKLAANTGELFF	TGCAGTGTGCTAAGGAAACTAGCGGCGAACACCGGGGAGCTGTTTTTT
TRBV9	TRBJ2-2	NA	NA	CASSVGWGTTTGELFF	TGTGCCAGCAGCGTAGGATGGGGGACCACCACCGGGGAGCTGTTTTTT
TRBV5-4	TRBJ2-1	NA	NA	CASSSRGSAYNEQFF	TGTGCCAGCAGCTCCAGAGGGTCAGCCTACAATGAGCAGTTCTTC
TRBV7-2	TRBJ2-5	TRBD2	NA	CASSPDGGWETQYF	TGTGCCAGCAGCCCTGACGGGGGGTGGGAGACCCAGTACTTC
TRBV5-1	TRBJ2-7	TRBD1	NA	CASSLGDRTYELYF	TGCGCCAGCAGCTTGGGGGACAGGACCTACGAGCTGTACTTC
TRBV29-1	TRBJ2-7	TRBD1	NA	CSVYRGSPLYYEQYF	TGCAGCGTTTACAGGGGTTCCCCCCTATACTACGAGCAGTACTTC
TRBV7-2	TRBJ2-3	TRBD1	few	CASSFGYQGADTQYF	TGTGCCAGCAGCTTTGGTTACCAGGGGGCAGATACGCAGTATTTT
TRBV11-2	TRBJ2-5	NA	few	CASSLDLGLSGYF	TGTGCCAGCAGCTTAGATCTGGGGCTATCGGGGTACTTC
TRBV15	TRBJ2-1	NA	NA	CATSRPDVSDEQFF	TGTGCCACCAGCAGACCGGATGTTTCGGATGAGCAGTTCTTC
TRBV20-1	TRBJ2-3	NA	NA	CSARGLAVRTDTQYF	TGCAGTGCTAGAGGGCTAGCCGTTCGGACAGATACGCAGTATTTT
TRBV20-1	TRBJ1-2	NA	NA	CSASQVNYGYTF	TGCAGTGCTTCACAGGTTAACTATGGCTACACCTTC
TRBV6-1	TRBJ1-2	TRBD1	few	CASIGDSQGRGYGYTF	TGTGCCAGCATTGGGGACAGCCAGGGTCGTGGCTATGGCTACACCTTC
TRBV20-1	TRBJ2-3	NA	NA	CSARHRVTDTQYF	TGCAGTGCTAGGCACAGGGTGACAGATACGCAGTATTTT
TRBV20-1	TRBJ2-3	NA	many	CSAGGGARNTDTQYF	TGCAGTGCTGGAGGGGGGGCCAGGAACACAGATACGCAGTATTTT
TRBV13	TRBJ2-7	NA	NA	CASSLGVGGISYEQYF	TGTGCCAGCAGCTTAGGGGTTGGGGGGATATCCTACGAGCAGTACTTC